The 20 T cell receptor beta chains below were found in one sample sequenced in a study of shared clonotypes between healthy human individuals. Assay: immunoSEQ multiplex PCR; the TCRdb copy retains only in-frame clones and omits some. The sample records 70,000 to 95,000 clones, over 55% being singletons. Sequences were obtained from memory CD8+ T cells sorted from blood. Subset described: CD45RO+ cells pooled with CCR7-negative TemRA cells. The receptors were gathered from a young man in good health.

The chain couples TRBV11-1 to TRBJ1-2; 7 bases align to TRBD1. With 3 bases clipped from V and 3 bases from J, the junction kept 7 bases outside the gene matches. Germline V gene sequence: CDR1 SGHAT, CDR2 FQDESV (reference sequence). CDR3 length: 15 amino acids. CDR3 loop: CASSLLAGQHYGYTF. CDR3 DNA: TGTGCCAGCAGCTTGCTTGCGGGACAGCACTATGGCTACACCTTC.

This clone was picked up a small number of times. V is TRBV6-5 and J is TRBJ2-1, with 8 bases identical to TRBD2. CDR3 length: 16 amino acids. The germline CDR1 and CDR2 sequences are MNHEY and SVGAGI. The junction had 8 bases not matched to a gene; V was cut back by 4 bases and J by 3 bases. The CDR3 spells CASSSLRSGSYNEQFF. In DNA, the CDR3 is TGTGCCAGCAGTTCCCTTCGGAGCGGGAGCTACAATGAGCAGTTCTTC.

This clone was detected ten times or more. This chain connects TRBV7-2 to TRBJ2-2; perhaps TRBD2 as D (5 bases). The V gene's germline CDR1 is SGHTA and CDR2 FQGNSA. The CDR3 totals 15 residues. Trimming pared 1 base from V and 5 bases from J, leaving 11 bases between. The CDR3 protein is CASSLVREVTGELFF. DNA of the CDR3: TGTGCCAGCAGCTTAGTTCGGGAAGTAACCGGGGAGCTGTTTTTT.

In this sample, this clone turned up many times. V and J are TRBV9 and TRBJ2-2; 7 bases are shared with TRBD2. In germline, CDR1 is SGDLS, CDR2 YYNGEE. This CDR3 has 16 residues. Trimming cost V 4 bases and J 1 base; bases outside gene matches: 7. The CDR3 reads CASSSPSGVNTGELFF. As DNA, the CDR3 is TGTGCCAGCAGCTCTCCTAGCGGAGTGAACACCGGGGAGCTGTTTTTT.

The V gene is TRBV6-5, the J gene TRBJ1-1; D is possibly TRBD1 (6 bases). Germline-derived CDR1 and CDR2 are MNHEY and SVGAGI. The CDR3 loop spans 14 amino acids. Trimming took off 2 bases at V and 0 bases at J, with 7 bases between the two ends. The CDR3 sequence is CASSYGQMNTEAFF. DNA of the CDR3: TGTGCCAGCAGTTACGGACAGATGAACACTGAAGCTTTCTTT.

V is TRBV7-2 and J is TRBJ2-2; D call uncertain. The germline gives CDR1 SGHTA, CDR2 FQGNSA. CDR3 length: 15 amino acids. V lost 2 bases to trimming and J lost 2 bases, with 9 bases between them. DNA for the CDR3: TGTGCCAGCAGCTTAATTGCGAGCAACACCGGGGAGCTGTTTTTT. It yields the protein CASSLIASNTGELFF.

V is TRBV5-4 and J is TRBJ2-1, with 9 nucleotides matching TRBD2. Unmatched junction bases numbered 6, after V lost 2 bases and J lost 3 bases. Germline CDR1 SGHNT, CDR2 YYREEE (reference sequence). The CDR3 consists of 16 residues. The CDR3 nucleotides are TGTGCCAGCAGCTTCGGGACTAGCCCCCACTACAATGAGCAGTTCTTC. It codes for CASSFGTSPHYNEQFF.

The chain joins TRBV6-5 to TRBJ1-2; tentative D call: TRBD1 (6 bases). Germline loops: CDR1 MNHEY, CDR2 SVGAGI. Trimming left V 2 bases short and J 4 bases short, with 11 bases between. This CDR3 spans 14 amino acids. This chain's CDR3 is CASSYNRDTYGYTF. In DNA, the CDR3 is TGTGCCAGCAGTTACAACCGGGACACCTATGGCTACACCTTC.

This clone was counted once. The chain has TRBV4-1 and TRBJ2-7, with TRBD2 as a possible D gene (6 bases). Germline lookup yields CDR1 MGHRA and CDR2 YSYEKL. The length of the CDR3 is 11 residues. V gave up 8 bases and J gave up 8 bases, with 13 bases separating them. Here the CDR3 reads CASGAAGKQYF. The DNA of the CDR3 is TGCGCCAGCGGGGCGGCGGGGAAGCAGTACTTC.

In DNA form, the CDR3 reads TGTGCCAGCAGTTTAGTACAGGCCCTTGACGAGCAGTACTTC. Translated: CASSLVQALDEQYF. This sequence joins TRBV27 and TRBJ2-7; possible D gene TRBD1, 5 bases. The V and J ends lost 2 bases and 5 bases respectively, with 13 bases between them. The CDR3 extends over 14 amino acids. Germline loops: CDR1 MNHEY, CDR2 SMNVEV (reference sequence).

J is TRBJ2-1 and V is TRBV25-1; 15 positions agree with TRBD2. V lost 4 bases and J lost 6; bases outside the gene matches: 7. CDR1 is MGHDK and CDR2 is SYGVNS in the germline V gene. The CDR3 is 17 amino acids. The CDR3 protein is CASSGTSGRAGGNEQFF. The CDR3 coding sequence is TGTGCCAGCAGTGGGACTAGCGGGAGGGCCGGGGGCAATGAGCAGTTCTTC.

This clone was recorded a few times. The chain carries TRBV2 and TRBJ2-7; D gene uncertain. Germline loops: CDR1 SNHLY, CDR2 FYNNEI. V gave up 3 bases and J gave up 0 bases, with 3 bases separating them. The CDR3 loop spans 12 amino acids. CDR3 bases: TGTGCCAGCAGTGACCTCTCCTACGAGCAGTACTTC. The encoded protein is CASSDLSYEQYF.

The chain employs TRBV27 and TRBJ2-3; no reliable D call. This CDR3 is built from 15 residues. In germline, CDR1 is MNHEY, CDR2 SMNVEV (reference sequence). Trimming stripped 3 bases from V and 2 bases from J, with 12 bases between. The CDR3 loop is CASSFRSLNTDTQYF. The CDR3 coding sequence is TGTGCCAGCAGTTTTCGGTCCCTCAACACAGATACGCAGTATTTT.

This chain joins TRBV15 and TRBJ2-7, with D tentatively TRBD2 (5 bases). This CDR3 is 15 amino acids long. V shed 0 bases and J shed 5 bases, with 14 bases lying between them. Germline CDR1 reads LNHNV; CDR2 reads YYDKDF (reference sequence). CDR3 in DNA: TGTGCCACCAGCAGAGAGGCAGGCGGGTCGGACGAGCAGTACTTC. As protein: CATSREAGGSDEQYF.

The chain joins TRBV29-1 to TRBJ2-5, with 14 bases aligning to TRBD2. There are 16 residues in the CDR3. Germline-derived CDR1 and CDR2 are SQVTM and ANQGSEA. The V segment lost 3 bases and the J segment 0 bases; nucleotides outside the gene matches: 3. For the CDR3, the DNA is TGCAGCGTTGATGAGGGACTAGCGGGAGACCAAGAGACCCAGTACTTC. It encodes CSVDEGLAGDQETQYF.

This chain connects TRBV11-1 to TRBJ1-2; D might be TRBD1 (6 bases). CDR3 length: 15 amino acids. Germline V gene data show CDR1 as SGHAT and CDR2 as FQDESV (reference sequence). V was pared by 0 bases and J by 3 bases, with 11 bases between. The CDR3 DNA reads TGTGCCAGCAGCTTAGCTCCGGGGGCAGACTATGGCTACACCTTC. Its translation: CASSLAPGADYGYTF.

Of note for this clone: A read error may be the cause here, since a much bigger clone is one base away. The V gene is TRBV6-4, the J gene TRBJ2-2; the match to TRBD1 covers 7 bases. Germline lookup yields CDR1 MRHNA and CDR2 SNTAGT. The V segment lost 3 bases and the J segment 3 bases; nucleotides outside the gene matches: 1. The CDR3 consists of 14 residues. CDR3 protein: CASSEGTDTGELFF. The CDR3 nucleotides are TGTGCCAGCAGTGAGGGGACAGACACCGGGGAGCTGTTTTTT.

The chain links TRBV2 to TRBJ2-5, with unresolved D. The germline CDR1 and CDR2 sequences are SNHLY and FYNNEI. The CDR3 length is 12 residues. The V end was cut by 3 bases, the J end by 2 bases, with 4 bases between. The CDR3 nucleotides are TGTGCCAGCAGTGACGGGCAAGAGACCCAGTACTTC. Protein product: CASSDGQETQYF.

The rearrangement uses TRBV15 and TRBJ1-5, with a tentative D call TRBD1 (6 bases). Trimming took 1 base from V and 4 from J, leaving 17 bases between them. Germline V gene data show CDR1 as LNHNV and CDR2 as YYDKDF (reference sequence). The CDR3 extends over 17 amino acids. The CDR3 is CATSRGEADSQNQPQHF. The DNA for the CDR3 is TGTGCCACCAGCAGAGGAGAGGCGGACAGCCAAAATCAGCCCCAGCATTTT.

This clone was recorded a few times. In the same sample, other DNA sequences code for this CDR3. The chain links TRBV7-2 to TRBJ1-5; 8 nucleotides line up with TRBD1. The CDR3 runs to 16 residues. Germline V gene lookup returns CDR1 SGHTA and CDR2 FQGNSA. After removal of 1 base from V and 4 bases from J, the junction contained 6 bases not matched to a gene. CDR3 bases: TGTGCCAGCAGCTTAGTTGGACAGGGTCTTAATCAGCCCCAGCATTTT. Its protein product is CASSLVGQGLNQPQHF.